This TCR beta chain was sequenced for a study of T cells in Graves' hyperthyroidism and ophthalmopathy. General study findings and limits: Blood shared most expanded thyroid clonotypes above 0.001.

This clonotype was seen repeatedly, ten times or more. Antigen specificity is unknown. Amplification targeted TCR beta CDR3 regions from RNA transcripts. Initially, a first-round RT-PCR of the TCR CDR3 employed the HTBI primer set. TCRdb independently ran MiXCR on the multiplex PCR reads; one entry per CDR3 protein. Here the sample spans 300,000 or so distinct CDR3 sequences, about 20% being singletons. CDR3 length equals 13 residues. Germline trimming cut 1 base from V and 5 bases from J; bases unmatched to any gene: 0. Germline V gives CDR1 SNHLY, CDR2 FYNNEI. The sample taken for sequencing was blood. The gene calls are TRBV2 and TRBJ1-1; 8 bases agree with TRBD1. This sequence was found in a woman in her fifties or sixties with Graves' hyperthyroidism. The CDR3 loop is CASSEDRGTEAFF. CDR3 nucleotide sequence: TGTGCCAGCAGTGAAGACAGGGGGACTGAAGCTTTCTTT.